The 4 T cell receptor beta chains presented below share a single source sample, sequenced in a study of spatial heterogeneity in lung cancer (dated by TCRdb to between 2018 and 2020). The time point tag for this specimen amounts to: blood at routine non-recurrence follow-up after resection. The library was obtained by 5' RACE. Sequenced using a NextSeq 500. The public reads were reprocessed in TCRdb via fastp at Q25 and MiXCR, keeping in-frame beta chains. Duplicate CDR3 protein sequences are folded into a single record with the most common DNA and genes. The sample table shows 27,000 or so distinct CDR3 sequences, and roughly 5.4% are seen once. The ten largest clonotypes hold 24% of the sample. The sample in question was PBMCs, obtained at follow-up. The source is a female donor with early-stage non-small cell lung cancer.

This rearrangement joins TRBV5-6 to TRBJ2-3; tentatively, D is TRBD1 (6 bases). V was trimmed by 4 bases and J by 4 bases, leaving 19 bases between them. Germline values: CDR1 SGHDT, CDR2 YYEEEE. CDR3 length: 16 residues. CDR3 nucleotide sequence: TGTGCCAGCAGCGCACCGGGGCAGGGGATTGCAGATACGCAGTATTTT. Amino acids: CASSAPGQGIADTQYF.

This clonotype showed up many times. The J gene is TRBJ2-2, the V gene TRBV7-6, with D possibly matching TRBD2 (5 bases). V dropped 7 bases and J dropped 7 bases, with 16 bases sitting between them. Germline-derived CDR1 and CDR2 are SGHVS and FNYEAQ. The CDR3 covers 14 residues. The CDR3 spells CASTLKEGNGELFF. The CDR3 DNA follows: TGTGCCAGCACCCTCAAAGAGGGCAACGGGGAGCTGTTTTTT.

This clonotype was counted at least ten times. The J gene is TRBJ1-5, the V gene TRBV19; no clear D. This CDR3 region has 15 residues. V was shortened by 3 bases and J by 0 bases, with 9 bases between the two germline ends. The V gene's germline CDR1 is LNHDA and CDR2 SQIVND (reference sequence). The CDR3 reads CASSMRAHSNQPQHF. In nucleotides, the CDR3 is TGTGCCAGTAGTATGAGGGCACATAGCAATCAGCCCCAGCATTTT. Drawing the rest from reference TRBV19 and TRBJ1-5, the complete variable domain is DGGITQSPKYLFRKEGQNVTLSCEQNLNHDAMYWYRQDPGQGLRLIYYSQIVNDFQKGDIAEGYSVSREKKESFPLTVTSAQKNPTAFYLCASSMRAHSNQPQHFGDGTRLSIL.

This clonotype was observed many times. This chain connects TRBV9 to TRBJ2-1; 7 bases line up with TRBD2. Per germline, CDR1 SGDLS and CDR2 YYNGEE. J lost 8 bases, V lost 0 bases, and 11 bases had no gene match. This CDR3 spans 16 amino acids. CDR3 in amino acids: CASSVATTSFMYEQFF. The CDR3 nucleotides read TGTGCCAGCAGCGTAGCGACGACTAGCTTCATGTATGAGCAGTTCTTC.